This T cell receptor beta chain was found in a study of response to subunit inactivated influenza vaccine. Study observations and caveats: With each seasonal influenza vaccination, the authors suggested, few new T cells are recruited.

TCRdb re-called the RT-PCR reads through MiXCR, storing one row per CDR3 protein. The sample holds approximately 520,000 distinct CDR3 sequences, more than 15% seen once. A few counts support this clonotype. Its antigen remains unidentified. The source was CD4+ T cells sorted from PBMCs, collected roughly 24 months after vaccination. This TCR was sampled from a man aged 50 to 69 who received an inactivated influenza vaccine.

The CDR3 region has the DNA TGTGCCAGCAGGGACTTCGGGACTACATCCTACGAGCAGTACTTC. Its protein product is CASRDFGTTSYEQYF. The chain has TRBV6-1 and TRBJ2-7; 7 nucleotides match TRBD2. Trimming cost V 6 bases and J 1 base; bases outside gene matches: 9. This CDR3 has 15 amino acids. Germline CDR1 is MNHNS and CDR2 is SASEGT.